The source of this TCR beta chain is a study of blood T cells in healthy people across ages. A second PCR, run for roughly 7 to 11 cycles, used a sample-barcoded 5' primer plus a J-beta primer mix. TCRdb analysed the 5' RACE reads with MiXCR anew, one entry per CDR3 protein. The sample holds around 800,000 distinct CDR3 sequences, roughly 24% seen once. The germline gives CDR1 SQVTM, CDR2 ANQGSEA. V dropped 7 bases and J dropped 1 base, with 10 bases sitting between them. This CDR3 spans 12 amino acids. This clonotype was detected a few times. The same data also went into a second study, on T cells of mothers and their children. This second study notes: With the M1S primer of the second PCR, sample barcodes and 2-4 random nucleotides were added.

The chain employs TRBV29-1 and TRBJ2-5; the D is unclear. This clonotype was obtained from a boy between 5 and 17 years old in good health. The sample was blood. Here the CDR3 DNA reads TGCAGCGCCGCAAGGAGCCAAGAGACCCAGTACTTC. It yields the protein CSAARSQETQYF.